Below, 13 T cell receptor beta chains from the same sample are listed, as sequenced in a study of blood T cell repertoires in COVID-19. Repertoires were generated with immunoSEQ multiplex PCR, while TCRdb's copy carries only in-frame clones and drops some. There are some 160,000 clones in the sample; around 90% occur only once, and approximately 2.1% lies in the top ten. The specimen sequenced was peripheral blood. The receptors were gathered from a man in his fifties who had recovered from COVID-19.

The V call is TRBV29-1, the J call TRBJ1-3, with 10 bases lining up with TRBD1. CDR1 and CDR2 (germline): SQVTM, ANQGSEA. The ends lost 4 bases at V and 2 bases at J; junction bases unmatched: 14. The CDR3 totals 18 residues. The CDR3 nucleotides read TGCAGCGTTGCGGGCTTAGGGGGGACAGGGGTGACTGGAAACACCATATATTTT. It codes for CSVAGLGGTGVTGNTIYF. The variable domain in full, completed from reference TRBV29-1 and TRBJ1-3, reads SAVISQKPSRDICQRGTSLTIQCQVDSQVTMMFWYRQQPGQSLTLIATANQGSEATYESGFVIDKFPISRPNLTFSTLTVSNMSPEDSSIYLCSVAGLGGTGVTGNTIYFGEGSWLTVV.

The J gene is TRBJ1-1, the V gene TRBV7-3, with a possible D match to TRBD1 (6 bases). The germline V gene encodes CDR1 SGHTA and CDR2 FQGTGA. The CDR3 consists of 16 residues. Deletions cut 0 bases from V and 1 base from J, with 12 bases between. For the CDR3, the DNA is TGTGCCAGCAGCTTAACGATCGGGACACAGAACACTGAAGCTTTCTTT. This sequence encodes CASSLTIGTQNTEAFF.

This clone was detected only a few times. This sequence joins TRBV25-1 and TRBJ1-2; 12 bases are a match to TRBD1. The CDR3 spans 15 residues. Germline V CDR1 and CDR2: MGHDK, SYGVNS. V lost 2 bases to trimming and J lost 8 bases; unmatched junction nucleotides: 6. Here the CDR3 reads CASSEGTGGFWGYTF. In nucleotides, the CDR3 is TGTGCCAGCAGTGAAGGGACAGGGGGCTTTTGGGGCTACACCTTC.

The DNA of the CDR3 is TGTGCCACCAGCAGATCCCCCGGGACTAGCGGCACAGATACGCAGTATTTT. It translates to CATSRSPGTSGTDTQYF. This chain connects TRBV15 to TRBJ2-3, with 10 positions matching TRBD2. Trimming at V came to 2 bases and at J to 1 base, leaving 6 bases not matched to a gene. The germline V gene has CDR1 LNHNV and CDR2 YYDKDF (reference sequence). The length of the CDR3 is 17 residues.

This chain joins TRBV14 and TRBJ2-1; the D gene is possibly TRBD1 (6 bases). The length of the CDR3 is 15 residues. Germline assignment: CDR1 SGHDN and CDR2 FVKESK. Trimming removed 3 bases from V and 8 bases from J, with 17 bases in between. The CDR3, as DNA: TGTGCCAGCAGCCACCCCCGGGACACAAAGTATGAGCAGTTCTTC. This gives the protein CASSHPRDTKYEQFF.

The chain combines TRBV9 with TRBJ2-7, with D possibly TRBD2 on 7 matching bases. Germline-derived CDR1 and CDR2 are SGDLS and YYNGEE. This CDR3 has 16 residues. The ends were cut back, 4 bases at V and 3 bases at J, with 20 bases in the middle. The CDR3 sequence: CASSPTTGTKRYEQYF. The CDR3 coding sequence is TGTGCCAGCAGCCCGACAACAGGGACTAAACGCTACGAGCAGTACTTC.

This clone has just one count. This chain joins TRBV7-9 and TRBJ2-1; 8 bases fit TRBD2. The germline V gene encodes CDR1 SEHNR and CDR2 FQNEAQ (reference sequence). The CDR3 has 16 residues. V trimming: 3 bases; J trimming: 2 bases; junction bases outside the gene matches: 6. DNA of the CDR3: TGTGCCAGCAGCTTGGGAGGACTAGCAACCTACAATGAGCAGTTCTTC. This encodes CASSLGGLATYNEQFF.

This clone has only one observation. CDR3 region: CASSLQGTPEQYF. CDR3 coding DNA: TGTGCCAGCAGCTTACAAGGGACTCCCGAGCAGTACTTC. The chain links TRBV7-2 to TRBJ2-7, with D possibly matching TRBD2 (6 bases). Germline V CDR1 and CDR2: SGHTA, FQGNSA. V dropped 2 bases and J dropped 6 bases, with 11 bases sitting between them. The CDR3 runs to 13 residues.

Written as DNA, the CDR3 is TGTGCCAGCAGTCCACAGGGGGCGCAGGGCTACACCTTC. Protein product: CASSPQGAQGYTF. The rearrangement joins TRBV2 to TRBJ1-2, with TRBD1 matching over 9 bases. The CDR3 is made up of 13 amino acids. V shed 5 bases, J shed 8 bases, and the junction held 6 bases outside the gene matches. Looked up from germline, CDR1 is SNHLY and CDR2 is FYNNEI.

The V call is TRBV7-8, the J call TRBJ2-7; D gene uncertain. There are 14 residues in the CDR3. Trimming stripped 5 bases from V and 0 bases from J, with 11 bases between. Germline V lookup: CDR1 SGHVS, CDR2 FQNEAQ. CDR3 residues: CASSPTRVSYEQYF. CDR3 in DNA: TGTGCCAGCAGCCCTACCCGAGTCTCCTACGAGCAGTACTTC.

This chain links TRBV6-4 with TRBJ2-5; 10 nucleotides agree with TRBD2. Germline trimming cut 6 bases from V and 3 bases from J; bases unmatched to any gene: 10. The CDR3 runs 16 residues. Germline V CDR1 and CDR2: MRHNA, SNTAGT. CDR3 sequence reads: CASRPPRGLAKETQYF. Written as DNA, the CDR3 is TGTGCCAGCAGACCACCCCGGGGACTAGCGAAAGAGACCCAGTACTTC.

This chain connects TRBV6-5 to TRBJ1-5; no clear D. V lost 6 bases and J lost 2, with 5 bases in between. The germline CDR1 and CDR2 sequences are MNHEY and SVGAGI. The CDR3 covers 12 residues. CDR3 coding DNA: TGTGCCAGCAGGCAGGGCAATCAGCCCCAGCATTTT. Protein: CASRQGNQPQHF.

This clone was seen once. This rearrangement joins TRBV6-5 to TRBJ1-6, with D possibly being TRBD1 (6 bases). Trimming shortened V by 5 bases and J by 10 bases, and 12 bases separated the two germline ends. Germline values: CDR1 MNHEY, CDR2 SVGAGI. The CDR3 sequence is 13 residues long. DNA of the CDR3: TGTGCCAGCAGTCAGGGGCGATACTCACCCCTCCACTTT. The encoded protein is CASSQGRYSPLHF.